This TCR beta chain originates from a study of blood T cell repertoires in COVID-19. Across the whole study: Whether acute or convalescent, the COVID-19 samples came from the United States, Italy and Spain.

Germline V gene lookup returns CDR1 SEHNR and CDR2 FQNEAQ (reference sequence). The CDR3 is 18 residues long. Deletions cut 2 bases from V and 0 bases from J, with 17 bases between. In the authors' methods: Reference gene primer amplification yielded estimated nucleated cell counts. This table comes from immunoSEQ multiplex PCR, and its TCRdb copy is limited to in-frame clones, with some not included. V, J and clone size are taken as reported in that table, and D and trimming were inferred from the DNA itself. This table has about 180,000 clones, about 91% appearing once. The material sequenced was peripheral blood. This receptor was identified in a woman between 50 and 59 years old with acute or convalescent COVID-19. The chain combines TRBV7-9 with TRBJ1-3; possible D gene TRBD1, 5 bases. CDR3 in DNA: TGTGCCAGCAGCTTATGGGGCAGCCGAGGATTCTCTGGAAACACCATATATTTT. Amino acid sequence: CASSLWGSRGFSGNTIYF.